Below are 14 T cell receptor beta chains sequenced from a single sample in a study of blood T cell repertoires in COVID-19. Assay: immunoSEQ multiplex PCR; the TCRdb copy retains only in-frame clones and omits some. The data contain more than 150,000 clones, about four fifths of them seen just once; the ten biggest clones take up under 0.75%. Sequenced: peripheral blood. The receptors derive from a man in his sixties with acute or convalescent COVID-19.

V usage is TRBV6-5 and J usage is TRBJ1-1; D might be TRBD1 (5 bases). The CDR3 has 14 amino acids. V lost 5 bases and J lost 5, with 15 bases in between. Germline V lookup: CDR1 MNHEY, CDR2 SVGAGI. CDR3 in amino acids: CASSQTPGGTEAFF. CDR3 bases: TGTGCCAGCAGTCAGACACCCGGGGGGACTGAAGCTTTCTTT.

The V and J genes are TRBV3-1 (or the pseudogene TRBV3-2) and TRBJ2-7; possible D gene TRBD2, 5 bases. Germline V lookup: CDR1 LGHDT, CDR2 YNNKEL (reference sequence). Trimming removed 0 bases from V and 0 bases from J, with 15 bases in between. This CDR3 is 17 amino acids long. Here the CDR3 DNA reads TGTGCCAGCAGCCAAGATTCTCGGCGGGCGAGCTCCTACGAGCAGTACTTC. Translation: CASSQDSRRASSYEQYF.

The genes are TRBV9 and TRBJ2-1; D gene uncertain. This CDR3 is built from 16 residues. Trimming removed 0 bases from V and 5 bases from J, with 15 bases in between. CDR1 SGDLS and CDR2 YYNGEE come from the germline V gene. This CDR3 is CASSVGAGLKDNEQFF. The CDR3 DNA reads as TGTGCCAGCAGCGTAGGGGCAGGCCTAAAGGACAATGAGCAGTTCTTC.

CDR3 amino acids: CASSADGGSLHF. In DNA, the CDR3 is TGTGCCAGCAGTGCCGACGGGGGATCCCTCCACTTT. The chain carries TRBV28 and TRBJ1-6; a possible D gene is TRBD1 (5 bases). In germline, CDR1 is MDHEN, CDR2 SYDVKM. Trimming removed 5 bases from V and 14 bases from J, with 13 bases in between. This CDR3 contains 12 residues.

V is TRBV14 and J is TRBJ2-1, with TRBD2 matching over 8 bases. After removal of 1 base from V and 7 bases from J, the junction contained 6 bases not matched to a gene. The CDR3 contains 15 residues. Germline-derived CDR1 and CDR2 are SGHDN and FVKESK. CDR3 amino acids: CASSQVAGGRNEQFF. DNA of the CDR3: TGTGCCAGCAGCCAAGTTGCGGGAGGAAGGAATGAGCAGTTCTTC.

This chain links TRBV7-9 with TRBJ1-2; a possible D gene is TRBD1 (5 bases). The V and J ends lost 4 bases and 4 bases respectively, with 13 bases between them. Germline V CDR1 and CDR2: SEHNR, FQNEAQ (reference sequence). CDR3 length equals 14 residues. The CDR3 protein is CASSSLGALYGYTF. The CDR3 DNA sequence: TGTGCCAGCAGCTCTTTAGGGGCCCTCTATGGCTACACCTTC.

The chain uses TRBV28 and TRBJ1-2, with TRBD1 identical over 11 bases. Germline V gene lookup returns CDR1 MDHEN and CDR2 SYDVKM. CDR3 length: 14 amino acids. V was pared by 7 bases and J by 7 bases, with 8 bases of the junction left unmatched. The CDR3 nucleotides are TGTGCCAGCAAATCTGGGACAGGGGGGGGTGGCTACACCTTC. Translating it yields CASKSGTGGGGYTF.

The rearrangement uses TRBV7-2 and TRBJ2-7; TRBD2 matches 9 bases. This CDR3 spans 15 amino acids. Germline CDR1 SGHTA, CDR2 FQGNSA. The V gene end was trimmed by 1 base and the J gene end by 3 bases; junction bases not matched to a gene: 4. The CDR3 nucleotides are TGTGCCAGCAGCTTAGACACTAGCGGGTTCTACGAGCAGTACTTC. Translation gives CASSLDTSGFYEQYF.

The chain couples TRBV7-2 to TRBJ2-7; D gene uncertain. This CDR3 contains 14 residues. V lost 1 base and J lost 0, with 7 bases in between. Germline V CDR1 and CDR2: SGHTA, FQGNSA. The CDR3 sequence: CASSLDTHSYEQYF. The CDR3 nucleotides are TGTGCCAGCAGCTTAGACACGCACTCCTACGAGCAGTACTTC.

This rearrangement joins TRBV27 to TRBJ1-2; TRBD1 matches 7 bases. Germline V CDR1 and CDR2: MNHEY, SMNVEV (reference sequence). The V gene end was trimmed by 2 bases and the J gene end by 4 bases; junction bases not matched to a gene: 4. The CDR3 is 14 residues long. The CDR3, as DNA: TGTGCCAGCAGTTTAACCAGGGGGACCTATGGCTACACCTTC. Its translation is CASSLTRGTYGYTF.

This chain uses TRBV11-2 with TRBJ1-6, with 8 bases identical to TRBD1. The CDR3 contains 15 residues. Per the germline V gene, CDR1 is SGHAT and CDR2 is FQNNGV. J gave up 9 bases and V 3 bases, and 7 bases lay outside the gene matches. Written as DNA, the CDR3 is TGTGCCAGCAGCTTTGACAGGGGAGTGGGTTCACCCCTCCACTTT. It is translated as CASSFDRGVGSPLHF.

This chain joins TRBV7-2 and TRBJ2-4; 7 bases are a match to TRBD2. The CDR3 has 15 residues. V dropped 2 bases and J dropped 3; count of bases not matched to a gene: 4. CDR1 SGHTA and CDR2 FQGNSA come from the germline V gene. CDR3 coding DNA: TGTGCCAGCAGCTTACCTCCGGGGGGCAAAAACATTCAGTACTTC. Amino acids: CASSLPPGGKNIQYF.

In its sample, this clone was seen a few times. V is TRBV9 and J is TRBJ2-1, with 8 bases lining up with TRBD1. The CDR3 runs 16 residues. The V and J ends lost 2 bases and 7 bases, in that order; junction bases with no gene match: 11. Germline V gene data show CDR1 as SGDLS and CDR2 as YYNGEE. The CDR3 DNA reads TGTGCCAGCAGCGTCAAGACAGGGGATACACAGAATGAGCAGTTCTTC. The encoded protein is CASSVKTGDTQNEQFF.

V gene TRBV28 combines with J gene TRBJ1-6, with 9 bases lining up with TRBD1. Germline V CDR1 and CDR2: MDHEN, SYDVKM. CDR3 length equals 15 residues. J was trimmed by 7 bases and V by 7 bases; bases with no gene match: 8. For the CDR3, the DNA is TGTGCCAGCAACCCGGGACAGGGATACAATTCACCCCTCCACTTT. Encoded protein: CASNPGQGYNSPLHF.